This T cell receptor (beta chain) was sequenced for a study of T cells expressing NK-cell markers. Findings of the study overall: The CD3+CD56-NKG2C+ fraction of a handful of donors was also led by these clonotypes.

With UMIs, 5'RACE template switching was used to make TCR beta cDNA. Using the 5' RACE reads, TCRdb records one entry per CDR3 protein without DNA. The sample table sets out about 550,000 distinct CDR3 sequences. In the case of this clonotype: The antigen is not known.

Per the germline V gene, CDR1 is KGHSH and CDR2 is LQKENI. This CDR3 is built from 19 residues. The J gene is TRBJ1-3, the V gene TRBV18; TCRdb lists TRBD1, though no DNA is available to test this call. This receptor was taken from a man aged 18 to 30 in good health. Sequenced input: blood T cells: a sorted CD56 or NKG2C T cell subset, CD4+ or CD8+ T cells, or bulk PBMC T cells (not recorded which). The CDR3 spells CASSLRRDTLNKAGNTIYF.